The T cell receptor beta chain under discussion was sequenced for a study of blood T cell repertoires in COVID-19. The wider study: Samples came from the United States, Italy and Spain, spanning acute and convalescent COVID-19. In each case, the material was cDNA or gDNA derived from T cells, B-cell-depleted T cells, or PBMCs.

Method: immunoSEQ multiplex PCR; TCRdb's copy keeps in-frame clones and lacks some. The sample has approximately 90,000 clones, 55% to 75% seen once. V lost 3 bases, J lost 4 bases, and 9 bases lay in between. Germline CDR1 LNHDA, CDR2 SQIVND (reference sequence). The CDR3 has 13 residues. The receptor comes from a woman of 80 years or more with acute or convalescent COVID-19. Material for sequencing was peripheral blood. V is TRBV19 and J is TRBJ1-1; D possibly corresponds to TRBD1 (5 bases). As DNA, the CDR3 is TGTGCCAGTAGTATTTTAGGGGCCACTGAAGCTTTCTTT. It specifies CASSILGATEAFF.